The 18 T cell receptor beta chains below were found in one sample sequenced in a study of T-cell memory formation after mild COVID-19. TCRdb analysed the 5' RACE reads with MiXCR anew, one entry per CDR3 protein. The repertoire holds about 250,000 distinct CDR3 sequences, with roughly 14% as singletons. Source material: PBMCs or a T cell subset sorted from them (not recorded which). The source of these receptors is an adult woman who had mild COVID-19 (a few samples of this study predate the infection). Cell type and time point are not known.

The table lists this clonotype with many counts. The chain couples TRBV9 to TRBJ2-7; TRBD2 is a possible D gene (6 bases). Germline CDR1 SGDLS, CDR2 YYNGEE. CDR3 length: 14 amino acids. V was trimmed by 0 bases and J by 0 bases, leaving 7 bases between them. The CDR3 spells CASSVVGSSYEQYF. The CDR3 region has the DNA TGTGCCAGCAGCGTAGTCGGGAGCTCCTACGAGCAGTACTTC.

Only a few counts were recorded for this clonotype. DNA of the CDR3: TGCGCCAGCAGCCAAGAACCCGCTAGCGTGAGCTCCTACAATGAGCAGTTCTTC. This codes for CASSQEPASVSSYNEQFF. The rearrangement uses TRBV4-3 and TRBJ2-1, with a possible D match to TRBD2 (6 bases). This CDR3 has 18 residues. Germline V lookup: CDR1 LGHNA, CDR2 YSLEER. V dropped 0 bases and J dropped 0 bases, with 15 bases sitting between them.

V and J are TRBV7-8 and TRBJ1-6; D is unresolved. Germline CDR1 reads SGHVS; CDR2 reads FQNEAQ. The germline V and J ends were trimmed by 1 base and 9 bases, with 7 bases remaining between them. The CDR3 is 13 residues long. For the CDR3, the DNA is TGTGCCAGCAGCTTAGAGAAACGTTCACCCCTCCACTTT. This gives the protein CASSLEKRSPLHF.

This clonotype appeared a few times. The chain employs TRBV10-3 and TRBJ2-5; D possibly corresponds to TRBD1 (5 bases). V dropped 2 bases and J dropped 0 bases, with 10 bases sitting between them. The CDR3 is made up of 15 amino acids. CDR1 and CDR2 from the germline V gene are ENHRY and SYGVKD. The CDR3 DNA reads as TGTGCCATCAGTGAGAAGGCAGGGAACCAAGAGACCCAGTACTTC. This translates into CAISEKAGNQETQYF.

The gene calls are TRBV29-1 and TRBJ2-7; the match to TRBD1 covers 8 bases. After removal of 1 base from V and 2 bases from J, the junction contained 7 bases not matched to a gene. The CDR3 extends over 15 amino acids. Germline lookup yields CDR1 SQVTM and CDR2 ANQGSEA. CDR3 DNA: TGCAGCGTTGAAGGGACAGGGCACGGAGCCTACGAGCAGTACTTC. As protein: CSVEGTGHGAYEQYF.

The chain recombines TRBV6-5 with TRBJ2-7; 7 bases match TRBD1. Germline loops: CDR1 MNHEY, CDR2 SVGAGI. With V trimmed by 2 bases and J by 1 base, 11 bases remained unmatched. This CDR3 has 17 amino acids. The CDR3 DNA reads TGTGCCAGCAGTTACGGTTTCAGGGCAGGGGGATCCTACGAGCAGTACTTC. This codes for CASSYGFRAGGSYEQYF.

The CDR3 region has the DNA TGTGCCTGGAGAAGACTAGGGGACAATGAGCAGTTCTTC. It is translated as CAWRRLGDNEQFF. The V call is TRBV30, the J call TRBJ2-1; tentative D call: TRBD2 (6 bases). CDR1 is GTSNPN, CDR2 SVGIG, per germline (reference sequence). V was pared by 3 bases and J by 5 bases, with 11 bases between. The CDR3 covers 13 residues.

The chain employs TRBV5-1 and TRBJ2-7; D is unresolved. Per the germline V gene, CDR1 is SGHRS and CDR2 is YFSETQ. V was cut by 4 bases and J by 4 bases, with 18 bases left in between. The CDR3 spans 15 residues. The DNA for the CDR3 is TGCGCCAGCAGCGAAGGCCCTGAGATAAGGTACGAGCAGTACTTC. It yields the protein CASSEGPEIRYEQYF.

CDR3: CAWSPTGARGAFF. The DNA of the CDR3 is TGTGCCTGGAGCCCGACAGGGGCTCGGGGAGCTTTCTTT. The chain combines TRBV30 with TRBJ1-1; 8 positions match TRBD1. J was trimmed by 10 bases and V by 3 bases; bases with no gene match: 10. The CDR3 covers 13 residues. Germline V gives CDR1 GTSNPN, CDR2 SVGIG (reference sequence).

This clonotype appeared a few times. J is TRBJ1-6 and V is TRBV27; TRBD1 matches 7 bases. The J segment lost 10 bases and the V segment lost 6 bases, leaving 12 bases of the junction unmatched. Germline V lookup: CDR1 MNHEY, CDR2 SMNVEV (reference sequence). This CDR3 is 15 amino acids long. The CDR3 region has the DNA TGTGCCAGCAGGCTTTACCCTGCAGGGGGATCACCCCTCCACTTT. Protein product: CASRLYPAGGSPLHF.

The chain is built from TRBV6-5 and TRBJ1-5, with 7 bases aligning to TRBD1. Germline CDR1 is MNHEY and CDR2 is SVGAGI. The CDR3 covers 19 residues. The ends lost 6 bases at V and 1 base at J; junction bases unmatched: 18. The CDR3 loop reads CASRSRDSRGFSSNQPQHF. As DNA, the CDR3 is TGTGCCAGCAGGTCCCGGGACAGCCGTGGATTTTCCAGCAATCAGCCCCAGCATTTT.

This chain connects TRBV12-3 or TRBV12-4 to TRBJ2-1; 10 nucleotides agree with TRBD1. The ends lost 6 bases at V and 5 bases at J; junction bases unmatched: 7. The CDR3 length is 15 residues. Here the CDR3 reads CASSRRTGGHNEQFF. The DNA of the CDR3 is TGTGCCAGCAGCCGACGGACAGGGGGGCACAATGAGCAGTTCTTC.

In this sample, this clonotype turned up many times. This rearrangement joins TRBV7-9 to TRBJ2-1; TRBD2 aligns across 7 bases. Trimming removed 5 bases from V and 6 bases from J; junction bases left unmatched: 1. The CDR3 sequence is 12 residues long. Germline V gene lookup returns CDR1 SEHNR and CDR2 FQNEAQ (reference sequence). This chain's CDR3 is CASSGLVNEQFF. The DNA for the CDR3 is TGTGCCAGCAGCGGACTAGTCAATGAGCAGTTCTTC.

This clonotype was detected only a few times. CDR3 nucleotides: TGTGCCAGCAGATCCAGGGCGAACAATGAGCAGTTCTTC. Protein: CASRSRANNEQFF. The chain employs TRBV7-2 and TRBJ2-1; tentatively, D is TRBD1 (5 bases). This CDR3 is built from 13 residues. Germline V gives CDR1 SGHTA, CDR2 FQGNSA. V dropped 6 bases and J dropped 5 bases, with 11 bases sitting between them.

The chain couples TRBV12-3 or TRBV12-4 to TRBJ1-6; TRBD1 might be the D (5 bases). The CDR3 runs 14 residues. CDR3 region: CATREGSHNSPLHF. In DNA, the CDR3 is TGTGCAACGAGGGAGGGGTCCCATAATTCACCCCTCCACTTT.

The chain recombines TRBV29-1 with TRBJ2-6; TRBD1 might be the D (6 bases). The CDR3 runs to 16 residues. The ends were cut back, 7 bases at V and 0 bases at J, with 16 bases in the middle. Germline V gene sequence: CDR1 SQVTM, CDR2 ANQGSEA. The CDR3 DNA follows: TGCAGCGCTCGTCTCGAAGGGGGCTCTGGGGCCAACGTCCTGACTTTC. Translated, it gives CSARLEGGSGANVLTF.

J is TRBJ1-1 and V is TRBV12-3 or TRBV12-4; D not resolved. The CDR3 consists of 11 residues. V was cut by 1 base and J by 8 bases, with 5 bases left in between. The CDR3 nucleotides are TGTGCCAGCAGTTTAGGGGGAGAAGCTTTCTTT. Protein sequence: CASSLGGEAFF.

This clonotype was recorded a few times. The CDR3 DNA is TGCAGTTTCGCGGCCAGGGGGCAAGAGACCCAGTACTTC. As protein: CSFAARGQETQYF. This rearrangement joins TRBV20-1 to TRBJ2-5; TRBD1 aligns across 7 bases. CDR1 and CDR2 (germline): DFQATT, SNEGSKA (reference sequence). Trimming cost V 8 bases and J 2 bases; bases outside gene matches: 8. The CDR3 runs to 13 residues.